This T cell receptor beta chain was obtained from a study of blood T cell repertoires in COVID-19. Study-wide background: Acute and convalescent COVID-19 specimens originated in the United States, Italy and Spain.

Unmatched junction bases numbered 9, after V lost 8 bases and J lost 10 bases. The germline V gene has CDR1 SEHNR and CDR2 FQNEAQ (reference sequence). This CDR3 region has 13 residues. Here immunoSEQ multiplex PCR was the method, and the copy in TCRdb shows in-frame clones only, minus some. There are some 25,000 clones in the sample; approximately 92% occur only once, and around 2% lies in the top ten. The origin of this receptor is a human donor in a cohort sampled during active COVID-19. V and J are TRBV7-9 and TRBJ2-2; 8 positions match TRBD2. Sequencing used peripheral blood. The chain's CDR3 is CASRREGREELFF. The CDR3 DNA is TGTGCCAGCCGTCGGGAGGGTCGTGAGGAGCTGTTTTTT.